These T cell receptor beta chains were read from a single sample in a study of T cell responses to AZD1222 COVID-19 vaccine. The table came from immunoSEQ multiplex PCR; TCRdb's copy has only in-frame clones and leaves some out. The table lists approximately 180,000 clones, just over 90% of them singletons. Sample: peripheral blood, taken on day 0 of AZD1222 vaccination. The origin of the receptors is an adult in good health. CDR3s include the opening cysteine and the closing phenylalanine or tryptophan. A D gene is named only where the DNA matches it firmly.

D gene	V gene	CDR3 protein
TRBD2	TRBV19	CASSMERLAGRETQYF
NA	TRBV11-2	CASSLGESGAAFF
TRBD1	TRBV27	CASRPGTGAGYTF
TRBD1	TRBV19	CASSSRGQGSYEQYF
TRBD2	TRBV6-5	CASTSRGGDNEQFF
NA	TRBV5-6	CASSLPYRESLSYEQYF
NA	TRBV12-3/TRBV12-4	CASSFYDGYTF
NA	TRBV6-6	CASNHDRSSYEQYF
NA	TRBV10-3	CAISGTASTMNTEAFF
NA	TRBV15	CATQYPGDYGYTF
NA	TRBV7-3	CASSLKGGGGEQFF
TRBD1	TRBV7-8	CASSLAQRVWTGFSNQPQHF
TRBD1	TRBV10-3	CAISEGDRGQVGEQYF
NA	TRBV7-8	CASSLLQGRGVGYQETQYF
TRBD2	TRBV5-5	CASSLDGGGNPTYEQYF
NA	TRBV19	CASSRQPSNYGYTF
NA	TRBV2	CASSDSEGDYGYTF
TRBD1	TRBV3-1/TRBV3-2	CASSPTGNSEAFF
NA	TRBV28	CASSLQGSVAEAFF
TRBD2	TRBV2	CASIRTSGRRNQETQYF
NA	TRBV2	CASSEGGPLSSGNTIYF
NA	TRBV7-2	CASSFKRGEKAFF
NA	TRBV10-1	CASSEGLLNEQFF
TRBD1	TRBV19	CASRGGQLDQPQHF
NA	TRBV29-1	CSVDSQGMMNTEAFF
NA	TRBV10-3	CAISGTLTETQYF
TRBD2	TRBV19	CASKSGINEQFF
TRBD2	TRBV19	CASSIRRGGTDTQYF
NA	TRBV5-1	CASSLSQGDYGYTF
TRBD1	TRBV6-2/TRBV6-3	CASSRGGQAFNGYTF
NA	TRBV7-9	CASSLGRNEQYF
TRBD2	TRBV27	CASSFSGTSINSYNEQFF
TRBD2	TRBV11-3	CASSFGSGGLQETQYF
NA	TRBV9	CASRREGGGYGYTF
TRBD2	TRBV16	CASSPRGGTQETQYF